This entry describes one TCR beta chain. This entry is derived from a study of blood T cell repertoires in COVID-19. The trim removed 4 bases at V and 5 bases at J, leaving 5 bases unmatched. Germline V gene lookup returns CDR1 LNHNV and CDR2 YYDKDF (reference sequence). The CDR3 extends over 14 amino acids. Original data processing: The assay estimated nucleated cells by amplifying reference gene primers. This table comes from immunoSEQ multiplex PCR, and its TCRdb copy is limited to in-frame clones, with some not included. V, J and clone size are those of that table, while D and trimming were read from the DNA. The sample has hundreds of thousands of clones, around 90% seen once.

Sequencing was performed on PBMCs or T cells enriched from blood (not recorded which). The J gene is TRBJ1-5, the V gene TRBV15, with 7 bases lining up with TRBD1. The receptor's source is a woman between 18 and 29 years old with acute COVID-19. Here the CDR3 reads CATSTRQGYQPQHF. CDR3 bases: TGTGCCACCAGCACGAGACAGGGCTATCAGCCCCAGCATTTT.